This passage covers 3 T cell receptor beta chains from one sample sequenced in a study of CD8 T cells in Susac syndrome. Random hexamers were used to reverse transcribe about 0.45 to 1 ug of RNA. TCRdb used MiXCR to reprocess the immunoSEQ multiplex PCR reads, holding one entry per CDR3 protein. This repertoire shows some 77,000 distinct CDR3 sequences, 90% to 95% found once; its top ten account for over 0.12%. What was sequenced was CD4+ T cells from PBMCs. The receptors were sampled from a human donor with Susac syndrome.

The chain carries TRBV28 and TRBJ2-3; 8 nucleotides line up with TRBD2. The CDR3 length is 15 residues. CDR1 MDHEN and CDR2 SYDVKM come from the germline V gene. After removal of 5 bases from V and 10 bases from J, the junction contained 14 bases not matched to a gene. This CDR3 is CASSGTGTRGDAQYF. The CDR3 DNA sequence: TGTGCCAGCAGTGGAACCGGGACTAGAGGCGATGCGCAGTATTTT. Complete variable domain (other parts from reference TRBV28 and TRBJ2-3): DVKVTQSSRYLVKRTGEKVFLECVQDMDHENMFWYRQDPGLGLRLIYFSYDVKMKEKGDIPEGYSVSREKKERFSLILESASTNQTSMYLCASSGTGTRGDAQYFGPGTRLTVL.

This chain links TRBV18 with TRBJ2-1; a weak D match, TRBD1 (6 bases). The V gene lost 5 bases and the J gene lost 6 bases, with 11 bases spanning the gap. CDR3 size: 13 residues. The germline CDR1 and CDR2 sequences are KGHSH and LQKENI. The CDR3 sequence is CASSFRDTNEQFF. The CDR3 nucleotides are TGTGCCAGCTCATTCAGGGACACCAATGAGCAGTTCTTC.

The CDR3 loop is CASSRLFSYNEQFF. Written as DNA, the CDR3 is TGTGCCAGCTCAAGACTTTTCTCCTACAATGAGCAGTTCTTC. The chain has TRBV18 and TRBJ2-1, with D unclear. The CDR3 covers 14 residues. Germline loops: CDR1 KGHSH, CDR2 LQKENI. Trimming shortened V by 5 bases and J by 0 bases, and 8 bases separated the two germline ends.